The rows below give T cell receptor beta chains drawn from one sample of a study of cytomegalovirus exposure and HLA in healthy donors. Clones were sequenced by immunoSEQ multiplex PCR, and TCRdb holds only the in-frame ones, with some missing. The table shows more than 250,000 clones, with 87% occurring only once. The sequenced sample was PBMCs. All receptors come from a woman in her 30s in good health and CMV-seropositive. The conserved cysteine and the conserved F or W are not part of the CDR3 here. The order of the fields is V gene, J gene, D gene, CDR3 protein. A D gene is named only where the DNA matches it firmly.

TRBV23-1,TRBJ1-1,.,ASSRRRTEAF
TRBV2,TRBJ2-5,.,ASSGGNQETQY
TRBV28,TRBJ2-3,TRBD2,ASSFPVSGRANHVGTDTQY
TRBV2,TRBJ1-5,.,ASSSYRDQPQH
TRBV4-1,TRBJ2-7,TRBD1,ASSLSPGQGLYEQY
TRBV6-5,TRBJ1-1,TRBD1,ASSYGDRVLTEAF
TRBV6-5,TRBJ2-7,.,ASSYSTKEQY
TRBV5-4,TRBJ2-7,TRBD2,ASSQGLTTYEQY
TRBV7-7,TRBJ2-1,.,ASSLGPSSYNEQF
TRBV7-3,TRBJ1-6,.,ASSLGAGDSPLH
TRBV10-3,TRBJ2-1,TRBD2,AISSGGAGEQF
TRBV11-2,TRBJ2-7,TRBD1,ASSFGQGGEQY